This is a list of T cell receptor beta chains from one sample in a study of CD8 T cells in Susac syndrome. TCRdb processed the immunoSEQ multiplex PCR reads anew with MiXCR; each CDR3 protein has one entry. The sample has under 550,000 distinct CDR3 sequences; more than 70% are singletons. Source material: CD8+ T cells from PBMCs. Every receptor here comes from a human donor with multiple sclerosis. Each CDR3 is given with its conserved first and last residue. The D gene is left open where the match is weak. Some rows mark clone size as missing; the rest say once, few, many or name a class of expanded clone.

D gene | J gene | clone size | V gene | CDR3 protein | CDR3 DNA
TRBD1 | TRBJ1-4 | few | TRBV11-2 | CASSLTGQGKLFF | TGTGCCAGCAGCCTAACGGGACAGGGAAAACTGTTTTTT
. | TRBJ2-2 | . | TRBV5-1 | CASSSITGELFF | TGCGCCAGCAGCTCCATTACCGGGGAGCTGTTTTTT
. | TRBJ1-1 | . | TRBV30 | CAWSPNGPEAFF | TGTGCCTGGAGCCCTAACGGGCCTGAAGCTTTCTTT
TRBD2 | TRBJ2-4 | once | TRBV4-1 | CASSRVAGGPAKNIQYF | TGCGCCAGCAGCCGGGTAGCGGGAGGGCCCGCCAAAAACATTCAGTACTTC
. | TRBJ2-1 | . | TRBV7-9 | CASSLVYNEQLF | TGTGCCAGCAGCTTAGTTTACAATGAGCAGCTCTTC
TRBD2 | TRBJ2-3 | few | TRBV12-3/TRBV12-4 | CASSALGGSTDTQYF | TGTGCCAGCAGCGCCCTGGGAGGGAGCACAGATACGCAGTATTTT
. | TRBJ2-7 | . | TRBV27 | CASSLGRDPTYEQYF | TGTGCCAGCAGTTTAGGTAGGGACCCTACCTACGAGCAGTACTTC
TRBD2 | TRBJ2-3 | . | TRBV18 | CASSPSLAGGSSTDTQYF | TGTGCCAGCTCACCGTCCCTAGCGGGAGGGTCTAGCACAGATACGCAGTATTTT
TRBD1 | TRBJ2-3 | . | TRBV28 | CASSSRWGDRGPDTQYF | TGTGCCAGCAGTTCACGTTGGGGGGACAGGGGGCCGGATACGCAGTATTTT
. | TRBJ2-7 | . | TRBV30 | CAWSEAYEQYF | TGTGCCTGGAGTGAAGCCTACGAGCAGTACTTC
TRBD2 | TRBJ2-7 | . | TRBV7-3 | CASSLTPSGYEQYF | TGTGCCAGCAGCTTAACCCCTAGCGGCTACGAGCAGTACTTC
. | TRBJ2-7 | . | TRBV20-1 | CSARRESSYEQYF | TGCAGTGCTAGGAGGGAATCCAGCTACGAGCAGTACTTC
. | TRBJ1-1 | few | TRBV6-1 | CASSEGVGTEAFF | TGTGCCAGCAGTGAAGGGGTGGGCACTGAAGCTTTCTTT
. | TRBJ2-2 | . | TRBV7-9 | CASSLEYRTENTGELFF | TGTGCCAGCAGCTTAGAATACAGGACAGAGAACACCGGGGAGCTGTTTTTT
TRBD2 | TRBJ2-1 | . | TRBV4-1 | CASSPIGTSGGIFSYNEQFF | TGCGCCAGCAGCCCCATCGGGACTAGCGGGGGGATATTCTCCTACAATGAGCAGTTCTTC
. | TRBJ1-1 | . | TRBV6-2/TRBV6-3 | CASSYVLLDEAFF | TGTGCCAGCAGTTACGTTCTCCTCGATGAAGCTTTCTTT
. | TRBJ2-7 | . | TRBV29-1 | CSALKSGTSYEQYF | TGCAGCGCCCTGAAGTCTGGAACGTCCTACGAGCAGTACTTC
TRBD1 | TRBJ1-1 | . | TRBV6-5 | CASSYSWTGDTEAFF | TGTGCCAGCAGTTACTCGTGGACAGGAGACACTGAAGCTTTCTTT
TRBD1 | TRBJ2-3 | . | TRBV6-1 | CASSEWGGQGTDTQYF | TGTGCCAGCAGTGAATGGGGTGGACAGGGGACAGATACGCAGTATTTT
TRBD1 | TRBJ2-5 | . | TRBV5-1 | CASSYGDRVSETQYF | TGCGCCAGCAGCTACGGGGACAGGGTTTCGGAGACCCAGTACTTC
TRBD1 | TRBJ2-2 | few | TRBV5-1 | CASSLPPGQGTGELFF | TGCGCCAGCAGCTTACCACCGGGACAGGGGACCGGGGAGCTGTTTTTT
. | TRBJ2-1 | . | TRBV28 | CASSAGLNAFNERFF | TGTGCCAGCAGCGCGGGACTGAATGCCTTCAATGAGCGGTTCTTC
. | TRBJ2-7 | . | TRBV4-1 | CASSQDIFTDSYEQYF | TGCGCCAGCAGCCAAGATATCTTCACGGACAGCTACGAGCAGTACTTC
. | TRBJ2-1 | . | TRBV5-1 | CASSLAGFRSSYNEQFF | TGCGCCAGCAGCTTGGCCGGTTTCCGTAGCTCCTACAATGAGCAGTTCTTC
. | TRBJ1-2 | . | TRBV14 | CASSQDQWGTTTTNGWDYGYTF | TGTGCCAGCAGCCAAGACCAGTGGGGGACTACTACTACCAACGGGTGGGACTATGGCTACACCTTC
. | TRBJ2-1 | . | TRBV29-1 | CSVATTSYNEQFF | TGCAGCGTTGCGACTACATCATACAATGAGCAGTTCTTC
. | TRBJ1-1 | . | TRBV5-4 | CASSGGGITEAFF | TGTGCCAGCTCGGGAGGAGGGATAACTGAAGCTTTCTTT
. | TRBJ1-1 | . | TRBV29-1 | CSVDAGVRTEAFF | TGCAGCGTTGATGCGGGGGTTAGGACTGAAGCTTTCTTT
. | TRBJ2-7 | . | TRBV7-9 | CASSLARGNEQYF | TGTGCCAGCAGCTTAGCGCGGGGCAACGAGCAGTACTTC
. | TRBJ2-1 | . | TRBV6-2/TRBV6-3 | CASSPTGTYNEQFF | TGTGCCAGCAGTCCGACAGGCACGTACAATGAGCAGTTCTTC
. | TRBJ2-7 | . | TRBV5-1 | CASRGTPDYYEQYF | TGCGCCAGCAGGGGGACACCAGATTACTACGAGCAGTACTTC
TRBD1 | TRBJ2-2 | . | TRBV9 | CASSVADRGSGELFF | TGTGCCAGCAGCGTAGCGGACAGGGGGTCGGGGGAGCTGTTTTTT
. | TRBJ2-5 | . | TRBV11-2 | CASSLGEYAETQYF | TGTGCCAGCAGCTTAGGGGAGTACGCAGAGACCCAGTACTTC
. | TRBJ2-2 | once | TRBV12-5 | CASGLTTRDKSPGELFF | TGTGCTAGTGGTTTGACTACACGGGACAAATCACCCGGGGAGCTGTTTTTT
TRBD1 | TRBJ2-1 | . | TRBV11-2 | CASSLEYRGTGYYNEQFF | TGTGCCAGCAGCTTAGAATATAGAGGGACAGGGTACTACAATGAGCAGTTCTTC
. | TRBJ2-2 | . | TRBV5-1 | CASRTGPRESTGELFF | TGCGCCAGCAGAACAGGGCCTAGAGAGAGCACCGGGGAGCTGTTTTTT
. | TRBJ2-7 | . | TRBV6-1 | CASSEEREATYEQYF | TGTGCCAGCAGTGAAGAGAGGGAGGCCACCTACGAGCAGTACTTC
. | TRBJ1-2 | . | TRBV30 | CAWSYSSNNYGYTF | TGTGCCTGGAGCTACAGCTCTAATAACTATGGCTACACCTTC
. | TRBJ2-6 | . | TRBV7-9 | CASSGGFSGANVLTF | TGTGCCAGCAGCGGAGGATTTAGTGGGGCCAACGTCCTGACTTTC
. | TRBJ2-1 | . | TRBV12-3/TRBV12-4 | CASSSGFLAEQFF | TGTGCCAGCAGTTCTGGGTTTTTGGCAGAGCAGTTCTTC
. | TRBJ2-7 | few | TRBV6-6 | CASSYAQGMIGEQYF | TGTGCCAGCAGTTACGCTCAGGGGATGATAGGCGAGCAGTACTTC
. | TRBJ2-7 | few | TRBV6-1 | CASSGTSFEQYF | TGTGCCAGCAGCGGAACTAGTTTCGAGCAGTACTTC
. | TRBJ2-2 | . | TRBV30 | CAWSVQSNTGELFF | TGTGCCTGGAGTGTACAATCGAACACCGGGGAGCTGTTTTTT
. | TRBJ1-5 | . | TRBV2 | CASWDVGEPQHF | TGTGCCAGCTGGGATGTAGGAGAGCCCCAGCATTTT
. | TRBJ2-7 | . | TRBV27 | CASSQGSSNIYEQYF | TGTGCCAGCTCGCAAGGGTCAAGCAACATCTACGAGCAGTACTTC
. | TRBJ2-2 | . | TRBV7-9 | CASSPARQGTNTGELFF | TGTGCCAGCAGCCCAGCCCGCCAGGGAACGAACACCGGGGAGCTGTTTTTT
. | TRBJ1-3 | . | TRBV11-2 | CASSLGILSLGNTIYF | TGTGCCAGCAGCTTAGGGATCCTCTCCCTTGGAAACACCATATATTTT